A selection of T cell receptor beta chains follows, all from one sample in a study of OX40 agonist ivuxolimab in advanced cancers. The protocol was immunoSEQ multiplex PCR, while the TCRdb copy is restricted to in-frame clones and leaves out a portion. The table records approximately 78,000 clones, around 90% of them present only once. The sample was CD4+ or CD8+ T cells sorted from blood, taken in a trial of the OX40 agonist ivuxolimab. Source of these receptors: an adult with an advanced solid tumor such as melanoma, head and neck, liver or kidney cancer. Each CDR3 is given with its conserved first and last residue. A D gene is named only where the DNA matches it firmly. Clone size is shown for a subset of rows, as once, few, many or a class of expanded clone.

cdr3_nt cdr3_aa clone_size j_call d_call v_call
TGTGCCAGCAGCCCGGGGGTAACCACAGGGGGTACGCAGTATTTT CASSPGVTTGGTQYF once TRBJ2-3 TRBD1 TRBV7-9
TGTGCCAGCAGCTTAGGGGACAGGGTGGGTGTAGGGGAGCTGTTTTTT CASSLGDRVGVGELFF once TRBJ2-2 TRBD1 TRBV7-2
TGTGCCAGCAGCTTGGTAGGGCCTCAAGAGACCCAGTACTTC CASSLVGPQETQYF . TRBJ2-5 . TRBV5-6
TGTGCCAGCAGCAAGGGACTAGCGGGAGGGAGTTTGGGGGAGCAGTACTTC CASSKGLAGGSLGEQYF . TRBJ2-7 TRBD2 TRBV7-9
TGTGCCAGCAGGGTGGGACAGTTGATGAACACTGAAGCTTTCTTT CASRVGQLMNTEAFF . TRBJ1-1 TRBD1 TRBV6-1
TGCGCCAGCAGCCCAAGGGACAACACTGAAGCTTTCTTT CASSPRDNTEAFF . TRBJ1-1 . TRBV5-1
TGTGCCTGGAGCGGTGGACTCATGGACATTCAGTACTTC CAWSGGLMDIQYF . TRBJ2-4 . TRBV30
TGTGCCAGCAGCGTAGGACTCCTAGCGCCCTTCACAGATACGCAGTATTTT CASSVGLLAPFTDTQYF . TRBJ2-3 . TRBV9
TGTGCCAGCAGTGACGGCCGGACAGGGTGGGGGGCCACTGAAGCTTTCTTT CASSDGRTGWGATEAFF . TRBJ1-1 TRBD1 TRBV6-1
TGTGCCAGCAGTTCCCATGGTGACGAGATCCTCCTCGAGCAGTACTTC CASSSHGDEILLEQYF once TRBJ2-7 . TRBV27
TGTGCCAGCAACCCCAAGAGCTCCTACAATGAGCAGTTCTTC CASNPKSSYNEQFF few TRBJ2-1 . TRBV7-9
TGTGCCAGCAGCTTAGACGCGGGCGGGGTTAATACGCAGTATTTT CASSLDAGGVNTQYF . TRBJ2-3 . TRBV7-2
TGTGCCAGCAGCAGCGGGGGATGGCAAGAGACCCAGTACTTC CASSSGGWQETQYF . TRBJ2-5 TRBD2 TRBV27
TGTGCCAGCTCACCAGGAAGCGGGACGGAGACCCAGTACTTC CASSPGSGTETQYF . TRBJ2-5 TRBD2 TRBV18
TGTGCCAGCAGTGAGGGAGGCGGGGCGGGTGGCTACACCTTC CASSEGGGAGGYTF . TRBJ1-2 . TRBV6-1
TGCGCCAGCAGCCTGGGACAGGGCGGGACCCAGTACTTC CASSLGQGGTQYF . TRBJ2-5 TRBD1 TRBV5-1
TGTGCCAGCAGTTTACGACGGGGAAATCTACTCGAGCAGTACTTC CASSLRRGNLLEQYF . TRBJ2-7 . TRBV27
TGTGCCAGCAGCTTAGCGGGGGCTGTCAATGAGCAGTTCTTC CASSLAGAVNEQFF few TRBJ2-1 . TRBV7-2
TGTGCCAGCAGCTTAGGGGGAGGTCGGGGCACTGAAGCTTTCTTT CASSLGGGRGTEAFF . TRBJ1-1 . TRBV7-8
TGTGCCAGCAGTTTCCCCCGGGATCACTACGAGCAGTACTTC CASSFPRDHYEQYF . TRBJ2-7 . TRBV28